Following are 10 T cell receptor beta chains from one sample sequenced in a study of CD8 T cells in Susac syndrome. Random hexamers primed reverse transcription of about 0.5 to 1 ug RNA. TCRdb reprocessed the immunoSEQ multiplex PCR reads with MiXCR, giving one entry per CDR3 protein. The sample consists of nearly 200,000 distinct CDR3 sequences, over 90% of them appearing once. Sequenced sample: CD4+ T cells from PBMCs. These receptors were collected from a human donor with multiple sclerosis.

The chain is built from TRBV9 and TRBJ1-4; D gene unclear. With 3 bases removed from V and 8 bases from J, the gap between germline ends came to 5 bases. The CDR3 is 11 amino acids. CDR1 is SGDLS and CDR2 is YYNGEE in the germline V gene. The CDR3, as DNA: TGTGCCAGCAGCGACGAGGAAAAACTGTTTTTT. Translation gives CASSDEEKLFF.

The V call is TRBV12-2, the J call TRBJ1-1. TRBV12-2 represents a pseudogene. The CDR3 runs to 13 residues. This CDR3 is CASRGARGTEAFF. For the CDR3, the DNA is TGTGCAAGTCGCGGGGCCCGAGGCACTGAAGCTTTCTTT.

The chain links TRBV30 to TRBJ2-4; 7 bases line up with TRBD1. V was clipped by 7 bases and J by 3 bases; unmatched bases: 3. Germline loops: CDR1 GTSNPN, CDR2 SVGIG (reference sequence). The CDR3 sequence is 12 residues long. CDR3 loop: CAYGTVKNIQYF. The CDR3 DNA reads as TGTGCCTACGGGACAGTCAAAAACATTCAGTACTTC.

This clonotype occurred a few times. The gene calls are TRBV27 and TRBJ1-5, with D perhaps matching TRBD1 (5 bases). CDR1 and CDR2 (germline): MNHEY, SMNVEV (reference sequence). V was clipped by 5 bases and J by 0 bases, with 11 bases between them. The CDR3 is 15 residues long. DNA of the CDR3: TGTGCCAGCAGTCCCGGGACGTCTAGCAATCAGCCCCAGCATTTT. Translated, it gives CASSPGTSSNQPQHF.

The chain carries TRBV15 and TRBJ2-1; 8 bases map to TRBD2. The V gene end was trimmed by 7 bases and the J gene end by 10 bases; junction bases not matched to a gene: 9. Germline CDR1 and CDR2: LNHNV and YYDKDF (reference sequence). The CDR3 is 13 residues long. Here the CDR3 reads CATMDAGGTEQFF. The DNA for the CDR3 is TGTGCCACCATGGACGCGGGGGGAACCGAGCAGTTCTTC. The whole variable domain, filled in from reference TRBV15 and TRBJ2-1, reads DAMVIQNPRYQVTQFGKPVTLSCSQTLNHNVMYWYQQKSSQAPKLLFHYYDKDFNNEADTPDNFQSRRPNTSFCFLDIRSPGLGDTAMYLCATMDAGGTEQFFGPGTRLTVL.

The rearrangement uses TRBV29-1 and TRBJ1-2; 9 bases align to TRBD1. Per germline, CDR1 SQVTM and CDR2 ANQGSEA. The ends lost 1 base at V and 4 bases at J; junction bases unmatched: 4. The CDR3 is 14 residues long. CDR3 coding DNA: TGCAGCGTTGAAGGGATGGACAGGGGCTATGGCTACACCTTC. This encodes CSVEGMDRGYGYTF. The variable domain in full, completed from reference TRBV29-1 and TRBJ1-2, reads SAVISQKPSRDICQRGTSLTIQCQVDSQVTMMFWYRQQPGQSLTLIATANQGSEATYESGFVIDKFPISRPNLTFSTLTVSNMSPEDSSIYLCSVEGMDRGYGYTFGSGTRLTVV.

The chain uses TRBV29-1 and TRBJ2-1; 7 nucleotides match TRBD1. The V and J ends lost 5 bases and 4 bases, in that order; junction bases with no gene match: 5. Germline values: CDR1 SQVTM, CDR2 ANQGSEA. This CDR3 region has 13 residues. For the CDR3, the DNA is TGCAGCGTTCCGGGACAGCCTTACAATGAGCAGTTCTTC. It codes for CSVPGQPYNEQFF.

The chain recombines TRBV9 with TRBJ2-3, with 7 bases fitting TRBD2. The ends lost 0 bases at V and 6 bases at J; junction bases unmatched: 7. This CDR3 has 15 amino acids. Looked up from germline, CDR1 is SGDLS and CDR2 is YYNGEE. The DNA of the CDR3 is TGTGCCAGCAGCGTAGACGGCGGGAGACAGGATACGCAGTATTTT. Amino acids: CASSVDGGRQDTQYF.

There are a few counts of this clonotype. The chain uses TRBV30 and TRBJ2-7; 9 bases line up with TRBD1. Germline values: CDR1 GTSNPN, CDR2 SVGIG (reference sequence). The CDR3 is made up of 13 amino acids. The V and J ends lost 7 bases and 7 bases, in that order; junction bases with no gene match: 11. DNA for the CDR3: TGTGCCTACTGGACAGGGGTCTACGGGGAGCAGTACTTC. Amino acid sequence: CAYWTGVYGEQYF.

The genes are TRBV12-3 or TRBV12-4 and TRBJ1-2, with 7 bases identical to TRBD1. V dropped 6 bases and J dropped 6; count of bases not matched to a gene: 4. This CDR3 is built from 12 residues. The CDR3 sequence is CASSRTGHGYTF. The CDR3 DNA reads as TGTGCCAGCAGCCGGACAGGCCATGGCTACACCTTC.